Sequencing of this T cell receptor (beta chain) was carried out in a study of CD8 T cells in Susac syndrome. The wider study: Of the sequenced Susac syndrome patients, more than 5 had active disease and roughly eight were in remission. Overall study results and limits: The study acknowledged a relatively small number of individuals in its TCR sequencing and HLA analysis.

About this clonotype itself: Its specificity is unknown.

Germline V CDR1 and CDR2: SNHLY, FYNNEI. V trimming: 5 bases; J trimming: 6 bases; junction bases outside the gene matches: 5. This CDR3 has 15 residues. RNA was extracted with the RNeasy kit, and a quantity of roughly 0.45 to 1 ug was reverse transcribed using random hexamers. The method of amplification for TCR beta CDR3 was immunoSEQ multiplex PCR, covering 54 Vbeta and 13 Jbeta. TCRdb reprocessed the immunoSEQ multiplex PCR reads via MiXCR and lists one record per CDR3 protein. Of approximately 190,000 distinct CDR3 sequences listed, nearly 97% are singletons. The sequence was obtained from a human donor with Susac syndrome. The chain recombines TRBV2 with TRBJ2-1; 12 bases match TRBD2. Material: CD4+ T cells from PBMCs. CDR3 residues: CASSKRLAGANEQFF. The CDR3 DNA follows: TGTGCCAGCAGTAAGCGACTAGCGGGGGCCAATGAGCAGTTCTTC.